This section outlines one T cell receptor beta chain sequence together with its context. Libraries were prepared by immunoSEQ multiplex PCR; TCRdb keeps only in-frame clonotypes and omits some of them. The sample lists around 380,000 clones, roughly nine tenths occurring once. This CDR3 is 13 amino acids long. Germline assignment: CDR1 SGHRS and CDR2 YFSETQ. V was cut by 0 bases and J by 6 bases, with 9 bases left in between. These data come from a study of Ad26.COV2.S vaccination and SARS-CoV-2 variants. Study details: Participants got Ad26.COV2.S intramuscularly, once or twice 56 days apart.

The treatment is: roughly 18 received Ad26.COV2.S at low or high dose, single or two shots; a few received placebo; per-sample allocation not given. Samples were taken on day 63 after the first vaccine or placebo injection. Sequenced here: peripheral blood, sampled in a trial of Ad26.COV2.S vaccine versus placebo. The clonotype was recovered from a person between 18 and 65 years old who received the Ad26.COV2.S COVID-19 vaccine or a placebo. V is TRBV5-1 and J is TRBJ1-2, with a possible D match to TRBD1 (6 bases). The CDR3 reads CASSLAGAHGYTF. The CDR3 region has the DNA TGCGCCAGCAGCTTGGCGGGGGCCCATGGCTACACCTTC.